These 4 T cell receptor beta chains were sequenced from one sample in a study of T cell clonality in common variable immunodeficiency. Assay: immunoSEQ multiplex PCR; the TCRdb copy retains only in-frame clones and omits some. The data show approximately 37,000 clones, with none appearing a single time. Sequencing was performed on peripheral blood mononuclear cells. These receptors were taken from a person between 18 and 70 years old in good health.

This clone was seen ten or more times. From the germline J gene comes the end of the CDR3, since the read stops 3 residues before it. The chain couples TRBV30 to TRBJ2-3, with 9 bases aligning to TRBD2. Germline V lookup: CDR1 GTSNPN, CDR2 SVGIG (reference sequence). V was clipped by 0 bases and J by 3 bases; unmatched bases: 1. CDR3 length equals 14 residues. The part of the CDR3 DNA that was read is TGTGCCTGGAGTGTGACTAGCGGTACAGATACG. It yields the protein CAWSVTSGTDT. In full, the CDR3 is CAWSVTSGTDTQYF.

This clone has ten or more counts. The read is 3 residues too short to cover the CDR3 end, so that end is filled in from the germline J gene. The chain joins TRBV20-1 to TRBJ2-5; 8 nucleotides line up with TRBD2. CDR1 and CDR2 from the germline V gene are DFQATT and SNEGSKA (reference sequence). The CDR3 has 18 amino acids. The ends lost 1 base at V and 7 bases at J; junction bases unmatched: 20. The CDR3 loop reads CSARAFRPSGGNFATQYF. Incomplete CDR3 DNA: TGCAGTGCTAGAGCTTTTCGCCCAAGCGGGGGTAATTTCGCGACC.

This clone has ten or more counts. The read ends 3 residues shy of where the CDR3 ends; the end is completed using the germline J gene. J is TRBJ1-4 and V is TRBV18; weak D call: TRBD1 (6 bases). This CDR3 has 13 amino acids. Germline values: CDR1 KGHSH, CDR2 LQKENI. The V end lost 3 bases, the J end lost 9 bases, and 11 bases lay between the germline ends. Incomplete CDR3 DNA: TGTGCCAGCTCACCGGGGGCCAGCCAAAAA. Protein sequence: CASSPGASQK. The entire CDR3 protein is CASSPGASQKLFF. The full variable domain, its missing parts supplied by reference TRBV18 and TRBJ1-4, is NAGVMQNPRHLVRRRGQEARLRCSPMKGHSHVYWYRQLPEEGLKFMVYLQKENIIDESGMPKERFSAEFPKEGPSILRIQQVVRGDSAAYFCASSPGASQKLFFGSGTQLSVL.

In its sample, this clone was seen many times. The read terminates 3 residues before the CDR3 end, so the remaining end is supplied by the germline J gene. The chain joins TRBV9 to TRBJ2-3; the match to TRBD2 covers 9 bases. CDR3 size: 15 residues. J lost 4 bases, V lost 2 bases, and 5 bases had no gene match. CDR1 and CDR2 (germline): SGDLS, YYNGEE. CDR3 protein: CASSVSGSGADTQYF. Partial CDR3 DNA: TGTGCCAGCAGCGTTAGCGGGAGTGGCGCAGATACG.